These T cell receptor beta chains were read from a single sample in a study of T cell responses to AZD1222 COVID-19 vaccine. Measured with immunoSEQ multiplex PCR; TCRdb has only the in-frame clones, and not every one. This table holds 110,000 to 150,000 clones, approximately 89% found once. Specimen: peripheral blood, collected on day 0 of AZD1222 vaccination. The receptors stem from an adult in good health. Both conserved end residues are part of each CDR3. The order of the fields is CDR3 length, J gene, D gene, V gene, clone size, CDR3 protein, CDR3 DNA. D genes are given only for firm matches. Where a row states a size, it is once, few, many or the class of an expanded clone; other rows omit it.

cdr3_length: 14; j_call: TRBJ1-4; d_call: -; v_call: TRBV5-1; clone_size: -; cdr3_aa: CASSSISGNEKLFF; cdr3_nt: TGCGCCAGCAGCTCTATTTCCGGGAATGAAAAACTGTTTTTT
cdr3_length: 15; j_call: TRBJ2-1; d_call: TRBD2; v_call: TRBV7-9; clone_size: -; cdr3_aa: CASSPRRGGRDEQFF; cdr3_nt: TGTGCCAGCAGCCCAAGGCGGGGGGGCCGCGATGAGCAGTTCTTC
cdr3_length: 15; j_call: TRBJ1-4; d_call: -; v_call: TRBV4-2; clone_size: -; cdr3_aa: CASSLILQGSEKLFF; cdr3_nt: TGTGCCAGCAGCCTCATCTTACAGGGAAGTGAAAAACTGTTTTTT
cdr3_length: 17; j_call: TRBJ1-2; d_call: -; v_call: TRBV14; clone_size: once; cdr3_aa: CASSQGFGLRDSYGYTF; cdr3_nt: TGTGCCAGCAGCCAAGGTTTTGGATTACGGGATTCCTATGGCTACACCTTC
cdr3_length: 17; j_call: TRBJ2-1; d_call: TRBD2; v_call: TRBV9; clone_size: -; cdr3_aa: CASSAGTSGALGNEQFF; cdr3_nt: TGTGCCAGCAGCGCGGGGACTAGCGGGGCCCTAGGGAATGAGCAGTTCTTC
cdr3_length: 13; j_call: TRBJ2-1; d_call: -; v_call: TRBV6-5; clone_size: -; cdr3_aa: CASNRQVYNEQFF; cdr3_nt: TGTGCCAGCAATCGACAGGTTTACAATGAGCAGTTCTTC
cdr3_length: 16; j_call: TRBJ2-3; d_call: -; v_call: TRBV4-2; clone_size: -; cdr3_aa: CASSQDNGPAGDTQYF; cdr3_nt: TGTGCCAGCAGCCAAGATAACGGGCCCGCGGGAGATACGCAGTATTTT
cdr3_length: 14; j_call: TRBJ1-5; d_call: TRBD1; v_call: TRBV18; clone_size: -; cdr3_aa: CASSPDRGGQPQHF; cdr3_nt: TGTGCCAGCTCACCCGACAGGGGCGGTCAGCCCCAGCATTTT
cdr3_length: 14; j_call: TRBJ1-4; d_call: -; v_call: TRBV28; clone_size: -; cdr3_aa: CASSSEVTNEKLFF; cdr3_nt: TGTGCCAGCAGTTCGGAGGTCACTAATGAAAAACTGTTTTTT
cdr3_length: 16; j_call: TRBJ1-1; d_call: -; v_call: TRBV13; clone_size: few; cdr3_aa: CASSLGEGRYHQGAFF; cdr3_nt: TGTGCCAGCAGCTTGGGCGAGGGGAGGTACCATCAAGGGGCTTTCTTT
cdr3_length: 17; j_call: TRBJ2-6; d_call: -; v_call: TRBV5-6; clone_size: once; cdr3_aa: CASSSFLQSSGANVLTF; cdr3_nt: TGTGCCAGCAGCTCCTTTTTACAGTCCTCTGGGGCCAACGTCCTGACTTTC